What follows describes a single TCR beta chain. One end of the junction varies from germline; a read error may be responsible. Time point given: blood at routine non-recurrence follow-up after resection. The study sequenced unsorted whole RNA from tumor, nontumor lung or frozen PBMC. This CDR3 spans 14 amino acids. Germline V gene lookup returns CDR1 DFQATT and CDR2 SNEGSKA (reference sequence). The data stem from a study of spatial heterogeneity in lung cancer. Unique molecular identifiers tagged every individual TCR cDNA molecule. Each CDR3 protein gets one entry after TCRdb re-called the 5' RACE reads with MiXCR. This sample has under 150,000 distinct CDR3 sequences, with 12% found just once.

Sample: PBMCs, taken at follow-up. This chain links TRBV20-1 with TRBJ2-3; D not resolved. The clonotype comes from a male donor with early-stage non-small cell lung cancer. Written as DNA, the CDR3 is TGCAGTGCCCCCCATCGACTTAGCAGAGATACGCAGTATTTT. Protein product: CSAPHRLSRDTQYF.